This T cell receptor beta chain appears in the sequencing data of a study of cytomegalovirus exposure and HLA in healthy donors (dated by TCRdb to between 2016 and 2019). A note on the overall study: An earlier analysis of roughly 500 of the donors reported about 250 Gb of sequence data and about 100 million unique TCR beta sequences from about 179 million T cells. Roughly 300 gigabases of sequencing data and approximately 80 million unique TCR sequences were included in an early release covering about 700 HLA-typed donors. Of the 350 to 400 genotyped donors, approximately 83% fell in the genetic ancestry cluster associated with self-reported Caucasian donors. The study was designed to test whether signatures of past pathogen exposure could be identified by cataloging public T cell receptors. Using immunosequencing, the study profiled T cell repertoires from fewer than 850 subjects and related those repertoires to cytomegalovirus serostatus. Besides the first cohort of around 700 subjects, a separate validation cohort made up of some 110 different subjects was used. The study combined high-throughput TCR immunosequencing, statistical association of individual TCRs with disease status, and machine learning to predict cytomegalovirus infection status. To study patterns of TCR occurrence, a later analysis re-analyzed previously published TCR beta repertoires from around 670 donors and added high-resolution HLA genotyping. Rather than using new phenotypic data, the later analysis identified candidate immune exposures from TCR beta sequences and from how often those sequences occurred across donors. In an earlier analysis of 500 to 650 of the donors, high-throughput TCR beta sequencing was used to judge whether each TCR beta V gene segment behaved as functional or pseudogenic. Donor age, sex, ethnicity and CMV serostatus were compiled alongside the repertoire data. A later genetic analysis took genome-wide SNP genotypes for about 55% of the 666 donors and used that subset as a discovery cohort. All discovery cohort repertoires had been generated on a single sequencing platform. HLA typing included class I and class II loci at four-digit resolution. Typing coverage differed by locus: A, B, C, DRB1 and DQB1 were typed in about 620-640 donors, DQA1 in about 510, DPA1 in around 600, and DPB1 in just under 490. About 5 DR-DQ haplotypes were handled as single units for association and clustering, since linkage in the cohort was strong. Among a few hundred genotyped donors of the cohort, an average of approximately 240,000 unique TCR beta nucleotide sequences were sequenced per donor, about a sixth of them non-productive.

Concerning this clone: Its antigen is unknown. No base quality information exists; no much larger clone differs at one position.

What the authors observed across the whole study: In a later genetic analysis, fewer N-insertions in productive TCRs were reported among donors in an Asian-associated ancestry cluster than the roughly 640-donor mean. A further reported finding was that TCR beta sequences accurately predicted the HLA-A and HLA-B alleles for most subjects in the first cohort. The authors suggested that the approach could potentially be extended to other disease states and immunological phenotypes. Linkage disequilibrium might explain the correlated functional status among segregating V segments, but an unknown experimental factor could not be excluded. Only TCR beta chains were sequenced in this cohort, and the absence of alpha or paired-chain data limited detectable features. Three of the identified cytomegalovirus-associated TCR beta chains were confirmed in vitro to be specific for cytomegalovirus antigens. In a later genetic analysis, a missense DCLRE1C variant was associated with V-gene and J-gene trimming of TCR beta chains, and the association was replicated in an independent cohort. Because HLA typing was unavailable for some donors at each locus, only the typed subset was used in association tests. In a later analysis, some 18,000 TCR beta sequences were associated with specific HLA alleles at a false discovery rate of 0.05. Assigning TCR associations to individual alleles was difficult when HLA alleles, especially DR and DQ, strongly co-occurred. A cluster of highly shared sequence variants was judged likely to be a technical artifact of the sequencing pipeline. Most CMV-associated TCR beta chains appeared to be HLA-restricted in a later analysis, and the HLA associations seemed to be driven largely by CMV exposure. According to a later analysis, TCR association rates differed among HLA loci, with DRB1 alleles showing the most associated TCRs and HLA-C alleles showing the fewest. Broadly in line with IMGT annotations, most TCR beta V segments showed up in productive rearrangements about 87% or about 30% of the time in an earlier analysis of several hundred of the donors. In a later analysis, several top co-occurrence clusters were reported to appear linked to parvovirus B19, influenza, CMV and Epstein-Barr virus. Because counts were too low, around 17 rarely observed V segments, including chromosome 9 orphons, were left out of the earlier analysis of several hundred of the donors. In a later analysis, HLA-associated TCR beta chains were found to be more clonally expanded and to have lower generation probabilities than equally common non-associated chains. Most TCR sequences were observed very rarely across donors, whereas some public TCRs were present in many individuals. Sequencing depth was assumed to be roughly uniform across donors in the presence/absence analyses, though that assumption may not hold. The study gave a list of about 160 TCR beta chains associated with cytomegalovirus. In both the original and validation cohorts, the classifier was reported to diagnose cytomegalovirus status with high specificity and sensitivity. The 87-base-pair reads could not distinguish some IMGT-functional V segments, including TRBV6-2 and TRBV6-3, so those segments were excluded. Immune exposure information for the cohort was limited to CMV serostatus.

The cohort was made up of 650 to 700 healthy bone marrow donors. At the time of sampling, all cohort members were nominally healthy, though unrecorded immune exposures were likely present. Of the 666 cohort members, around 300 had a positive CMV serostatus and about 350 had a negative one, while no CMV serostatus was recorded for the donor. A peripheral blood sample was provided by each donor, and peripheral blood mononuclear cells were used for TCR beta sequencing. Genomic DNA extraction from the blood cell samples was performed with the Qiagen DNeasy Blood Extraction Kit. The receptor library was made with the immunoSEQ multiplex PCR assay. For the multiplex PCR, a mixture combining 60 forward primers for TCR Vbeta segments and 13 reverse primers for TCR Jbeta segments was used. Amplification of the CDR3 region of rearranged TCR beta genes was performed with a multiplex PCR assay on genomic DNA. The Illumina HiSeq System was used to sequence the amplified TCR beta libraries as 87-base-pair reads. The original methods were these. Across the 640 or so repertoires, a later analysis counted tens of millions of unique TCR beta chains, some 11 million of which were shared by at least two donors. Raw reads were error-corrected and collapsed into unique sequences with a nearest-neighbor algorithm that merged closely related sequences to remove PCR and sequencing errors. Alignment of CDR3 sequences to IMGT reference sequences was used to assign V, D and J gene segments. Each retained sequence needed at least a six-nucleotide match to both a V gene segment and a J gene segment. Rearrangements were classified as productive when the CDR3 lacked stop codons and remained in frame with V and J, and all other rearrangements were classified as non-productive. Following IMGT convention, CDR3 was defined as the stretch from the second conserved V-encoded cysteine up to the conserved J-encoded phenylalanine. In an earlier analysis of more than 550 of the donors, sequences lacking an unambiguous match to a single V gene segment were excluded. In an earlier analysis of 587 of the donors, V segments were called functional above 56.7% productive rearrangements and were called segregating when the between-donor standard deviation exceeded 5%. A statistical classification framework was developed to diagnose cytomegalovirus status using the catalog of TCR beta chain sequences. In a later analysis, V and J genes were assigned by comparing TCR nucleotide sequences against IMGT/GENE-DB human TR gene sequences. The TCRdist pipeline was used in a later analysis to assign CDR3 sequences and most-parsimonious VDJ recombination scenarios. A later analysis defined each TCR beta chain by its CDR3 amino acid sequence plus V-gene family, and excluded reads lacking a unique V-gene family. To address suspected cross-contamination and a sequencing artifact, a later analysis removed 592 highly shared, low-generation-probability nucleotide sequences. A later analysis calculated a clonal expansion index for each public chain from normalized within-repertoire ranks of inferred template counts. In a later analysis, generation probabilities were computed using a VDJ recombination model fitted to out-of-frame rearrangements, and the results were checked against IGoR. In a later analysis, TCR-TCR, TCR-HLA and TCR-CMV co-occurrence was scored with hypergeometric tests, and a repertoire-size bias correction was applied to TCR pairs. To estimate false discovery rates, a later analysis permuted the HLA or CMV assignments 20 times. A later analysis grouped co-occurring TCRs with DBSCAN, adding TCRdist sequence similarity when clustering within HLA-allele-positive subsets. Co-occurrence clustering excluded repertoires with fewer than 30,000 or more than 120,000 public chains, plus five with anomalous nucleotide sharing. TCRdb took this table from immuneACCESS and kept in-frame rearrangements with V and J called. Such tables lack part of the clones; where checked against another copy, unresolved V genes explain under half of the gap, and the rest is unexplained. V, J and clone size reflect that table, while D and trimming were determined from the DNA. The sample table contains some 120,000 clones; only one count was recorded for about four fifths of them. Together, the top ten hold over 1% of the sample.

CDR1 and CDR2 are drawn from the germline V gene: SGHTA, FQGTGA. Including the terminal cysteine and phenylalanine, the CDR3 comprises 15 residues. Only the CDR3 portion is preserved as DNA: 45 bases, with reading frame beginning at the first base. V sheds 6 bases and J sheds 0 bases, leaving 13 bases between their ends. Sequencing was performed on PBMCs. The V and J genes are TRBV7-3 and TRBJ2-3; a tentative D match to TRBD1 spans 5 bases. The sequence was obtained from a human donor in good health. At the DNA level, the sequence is TGTGCCAGCAGGAAAGGGGCGACTAGCACAGATACGCAGTATTTT. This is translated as CASRKGATSTDTQYF.